This TCR beta chain is drawn from a study of neurological immune-mediated disorders. The cDNA was synthesized by means of template-switch 5'RACE, which was carried out with 10-nucleotide random UMIs. TCRdb reprocessed the 5' RACE reads via MiXCR and lists one record per CDR3 protein. The sample records some 56,000 distinct CDR3 sequences, roughly 3.8% being singletons. General study results and limits: CDR3 amino acid sequences of expanded clones were not shared across subjects, a result suggesting private repertoires in all groups.

There are many counts of this clonotype. Its antigen is not known. V lost 7 bases, J lost 2 bases, and 16 bases stayed unmatched. The V gene's germline CDR1 is SQVTM and CDR2 ANQGSEA. This CDR3 comprises 16 residues. This chain links TRBV29-1 with TRBJ2-5; TRBD1 aligns across 7 bases. The source of this sequence is a man in his sixties with multiple sclerosis. What was sequenced was PBMCs. This CDR3 reads CSARDSVRNLQETQYF. CDR3 coding DNA: TGCAGCGCCCGGGACAGTGTGAGAAATTTGCAAGAGACCCAGTACTTC.